One and the same sample provided the 16 T cell receptor beta chains below, sequenced in a study of response to subunit inactivated influenza vaccine. Each CDR3 protein is one row after TCRdb ran MiXCR on the RT-PCR reads. The sample comprises about 500,000 distinct CDR3 sequences, roughly 13% of which are singletons, and around 14% rests with the top ten. Material: PBMCs from blood, obtained about 40 days after vaccination. These receptors all stem from a man aged 45-60 years who received an inactivated influenza vaccine.

This clonotype has just a few counts. The chain employs TRBV21-1 and TRBJ1-1; no check of the table's D call, TRBD1, against the DNA was made. TRBV21-1 is reported as a pseudogene. The length of the CDR3 is 17 residues. CDR3 protein: CASFKGGRDLLNTEAFF. CDR3 DNA sequence: TGTGCCAGCTTTAAAGGGGGCAGGGACCTTTTGAACACTGAAGCTTTCTTT.

In its sample, this clonotype was seen many times. The rearrangement uses TRBV20-1 and TRBJ2-7; TRBD2 agrees at 12 bases. The length of the CDR3 is 14 residues. The trim removed 4 bases at V and 2 bases at J, leaving 3 bases unmatched. Per germline, CDR1 DFQATT and CDR2 SNEGSKA (reference sequence). The CDR3 bases are TGCAGTGCTACCAGGACTAGCGGGACCTACGAGCAGTACTTC. Amino acids: CSATRTSGTYEQYF.

The chain combines TRBV29-1 with TRBJ2-7, with D unresolved. In germline, CDR1 is SQVTM, CDR2 ANQGSEA. V was shortened by 5 bases and J by 2 bases, with 10 bases between the two germline ends. This CDR3 has 12 amino acids. In nucleotides, the CDR3 is TGCAGCGTTTTGCGTACAGCCTACGAGCAGTACTTC. Its protein is CSVLRTAYEQYF.

This clonotype occurred many times. This rearrangement joins TRBV20-1 to TRBJ1-5; unclear D gene. Trimming cost V 0 bases and J 6 bases, with 15 bases left between them. This CDR3 is built from 15 residues. Germline V lookup: CDR1 DFQATT, CDR2 SNEGSKA (reference sequence). In nucleotides, the CDR3 is TGCAGTGCTAGAGATCCGGGGTACGTGGGTCAGCCCCAGCATTTT. Translating gives CSARDPGYVGQPQHF.

This clonotype has a handful of counts. This rearrangement joins TRBV21-1 to TRBJ2-4; the table calls TRBD1, which could not be checked here. TRBV21-1 is a known pseudogene. CDR3 length: 16 residues. In DNA, the CDR3 is TGTGCCAGCTCCCCCGCGGAGGCCCTAGCCAAAAACATTCAGTACTTC. Amino acid sequence: CASSPAEALAKNIQYF.

This clonotype was detected a few times. J is TRBJ2-3 and V is TRBV12-3 or TRBV12-4; the D is unclear. This CDR3 has 14 residues. Between the trimmed V and J ends, which lost 3 bases and 4 bases, there was a span of 11 bases. The CDR3 loop is CASSFRSRADTQYF. The CDR3 DNA reads as TGTGCCAGCAGTTTCCGGTCCCGGGCAGATACGCAGTATTTT.

The chain joins TRBV10-3 to TRBJ2-3; 9 bases are a match to TRBD1. This CDR3 has 14 residues. The germline V gene has CDR1 ENHRY and CDR2 SYGVKD. The ends lost 5 bases at V and 1 base at J; junction bases unmatched: 1. The CDR3 DNA reads as TGTGCCATCAGTTGGACAGGGGGCACAGATACGCAGTATTTT. This encodes CAISWTGGTDTQYF.

This clonotype occurred a few times. This chain uses TRBV6-2 or TRBV6-3 with TRBJ1-1; D is uncertain. Deletions cut 2 bases from V and 2 bases from J, with 12 bases between. Germline CDR1 and CDR2: MNHEY and SVGEGT. The length of the CDR3 is 15 residues. As DNA, the CDR3 is TGTGCCAGCAGTTACCGGGCGGTACGAAACACTGAAGCTTTCTTT. It translates to CASSYRAVRNTEAFF.

The sample holds a few counts of this clonotype. This chain uses TRBV20-1 with TRBJ1-3; 9 bases are shared with TRBD1. Germline V gives CDR1 DFQATT, CDR2 SNEGSKA (reference sequence). This CDR3 has 17 residues. The J segment lost 0 bases and the V segment lost 0 bases, leaving 6 bases of the junction unmatched. The CDR3 region is CSARDPGQGSSGNTIYF. The CDR3 DNA reads TGCAGTGCTAGAGATCCCGGACAGGGGAGCTCTGGAAACACCATATATTTT.

V and J are TRBV24-1 and TRBJ2-5, with 7 positions matching TRBD1. V shed 3 bases and J 1 base; nucleotides not matched to a gene: 4. From germline, CDR1 is KGHDR and CDR2 SFDVKD. The CDR3 runs 15 residues. The CDR3 loop reads CATSDPGQLQETQYF. Here the CDR3 DNA reads TGTGCCACCAGTGATCCGGGACAGCTCCAAGAGACCCAGTACTTC.

V gene TRBV7-2 combines with J gene TRBJ2-1, with 10 bases identical to TRBD2. There are 17 residues in the CDR3. Trimming cost V 2 bases and J 8 bases; bases outside gene matches: 12. CDR1 SGHTA and CDR2 FQGNSA come from the germline V gene. The CDR3 region has the DNA TGTGCCAGCAGCTTACAGCTCTCCAGCGGGGGGGCACATGAGCAGTTCTTC. Its translation: CASSLQLSSGGAHEQFF.

The chain couples TRBV25-1 to TRBJ2-7, with D maybe TRBD2 (5 bases). Trimming removed 2 bases at V and 5 bases at J, with 13 bases between. The V gene's germline CDR1 is MGHDK and CDR2 SYGVNS. The CDR3 is 14 residues long. CDR3 loop: CASSEALGFDEQYF. The CDR3 nucleotides are TGTGCCAGCAGTGAAGCACTAGGGTTCGACGAGCAGTACTTC.

The chain's CDR3 is CSATGQANTGELFF. CDR3 nucleotides: TGCAGTGCAACGGGACAGGCGAACACCGGGGAGCTGTTTTTT. The chain is built from TRBV20-1 and TRBJ2-2; 8 bases match TRBD1. The CDR3 has 14 amino acids. V lost 6 bases, J lost 0 bases, and 3 bases stayed unmatched. Germline assignment: CDR1 DFQATT and CDR2 SNEGSKA (reference sequence).

The chain couples TRBV18 to TRBJ2-7, with no clear D. This CDR3 spans 11 amino acids. V was shortened by 3 bases and J by 6 bases, with 6 bases between the two germline ends. Germline V gene data show CDR1 as KGHSH and CDR2 as LQKENI. The CDR3 coding sequence is TGTGCCAGCTCACCTGATAGCGAGCAGTACTTC. Its translation is CASSPDSEQYF.

There are many counts of this clonotype. V is TRBV4-2 and J is TRBJ2-7, with TRBD1 identical over 7 bases. V dropped 0 bases and J dropped 2; count of bases not matched to a gene: 4. The germline CDR1 and CDR2 sequences are LGHNA and YNFKEQ. The CDR3 extends over 15 amino acids. CDR3 region: CASSQEDRAAYEQYF. The CDR3 region has the DNA TGTGCCAGCAGCCAAGAAGACAGGGCGGCCTACGAGCAGTACTTC.

V gene TRBV6-2 or TRBV6-3 combines with J gene TRBJ2-5, with 7 bases lining up with TRBD2. Looked up from germline, CDR1 is MNHEY and CDR2 is SVGEGT. CDR3 length: 15 residues. J gave up 2 bases and V 5 bases, and 8 bases lay outside the gene matches. The CDR3 spells CASSRLALTQETQYF. The CDR3 nucleotides read TGTGCCAGCAGTAGACTAGCACTAACTCAAGAGACCCAGTACTTC.